This T cell receptor beta chain is from a study of technical replicates of blood from a few donors. Here immunoSEQ multiplex PCR was the method, and the copy in TCRdb shows in-frame clones only, minus some. The top ten clones hold about 4.4% of a sample with 59,000 or so clones, 90% to 95% of them seen once. CDR1 SEHNR and CDR2 FQNEAQ come from the germline V gene (reference sequence). V dropped 5 bases and J dropped 4 bases, with 11 bases sitting between them. CDR3 length: 14 amino acids. The TCR was taken from a human donor in good health. Some clones in this sample may be carry-over from other donors' samples. The sequencing sample was made of PBMCs. The V call is TRBV7-9, the J call TRBJ1-4; D not certain. CDR3 residues: CASSRNTDNEKLFF. CDR3 nucleotide sequence: TGTGCCAGCAGCAGAAATACAGATAATGAAAAACTGTTTTTT. The full variable domain, rest sourced from reference TRBV7-9 and TRBJ1-4, is DTGVSQNPRHKITKRGQNVTFRCDPISEHNRLYWYRQTLGQGPEFLTYFQNEAQLEKSRLLSDRFSAERPKGSFSTLEIQRTEQGDSAMYLCASSRNTDNEKLFFGSGTQLSVL.